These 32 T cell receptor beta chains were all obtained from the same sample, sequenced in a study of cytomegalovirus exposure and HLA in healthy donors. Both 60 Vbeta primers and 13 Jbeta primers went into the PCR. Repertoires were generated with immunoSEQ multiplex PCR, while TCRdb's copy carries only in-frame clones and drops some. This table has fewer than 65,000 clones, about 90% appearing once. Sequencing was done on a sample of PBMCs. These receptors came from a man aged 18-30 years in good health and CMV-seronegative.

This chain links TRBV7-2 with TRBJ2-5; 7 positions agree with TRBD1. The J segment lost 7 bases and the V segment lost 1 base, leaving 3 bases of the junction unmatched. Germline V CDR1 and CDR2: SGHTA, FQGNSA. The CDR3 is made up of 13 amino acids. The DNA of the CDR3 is TGTGCCAGCAGCTTAGGGGACAGTAGGACCCAGTACTTC. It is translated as CASSLGDSRTQYF. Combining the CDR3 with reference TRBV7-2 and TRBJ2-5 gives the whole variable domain GAGVSQSPSNKVTEKGKDVELRCDPISGHTALYWYRQSLGQGLEFLIYFQGNSAPDKSGLPSDRFSAERTGGSVSTLTIQRTQQEDSAVYLCASSLGDSRTQYFGPGTRLLVL.

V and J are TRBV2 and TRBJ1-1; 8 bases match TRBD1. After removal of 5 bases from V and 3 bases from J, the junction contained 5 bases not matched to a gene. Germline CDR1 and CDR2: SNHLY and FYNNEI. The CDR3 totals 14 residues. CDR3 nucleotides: TGTGCCAGCAGTACCCAGGGGGCGGACACTGAAGCTTTCTTT. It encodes CASSTQGADTEAFF.

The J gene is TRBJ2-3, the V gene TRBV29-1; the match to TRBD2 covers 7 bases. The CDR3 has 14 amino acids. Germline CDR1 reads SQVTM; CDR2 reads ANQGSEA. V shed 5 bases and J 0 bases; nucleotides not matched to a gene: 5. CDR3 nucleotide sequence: TGCAGCGTTAGGGGAGGGCCTAGCACAGATACGCAGTATTTT. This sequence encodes CSVRGGPSTDTQYF.

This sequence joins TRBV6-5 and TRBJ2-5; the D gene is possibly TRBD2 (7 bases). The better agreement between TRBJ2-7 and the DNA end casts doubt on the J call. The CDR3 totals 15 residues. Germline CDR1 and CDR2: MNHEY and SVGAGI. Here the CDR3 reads CASSYLGGTTYEQYF. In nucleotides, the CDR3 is TGTGCCAGCAGTTACTTAGGGGGGACTACCTACGAGCAGTACTTC.

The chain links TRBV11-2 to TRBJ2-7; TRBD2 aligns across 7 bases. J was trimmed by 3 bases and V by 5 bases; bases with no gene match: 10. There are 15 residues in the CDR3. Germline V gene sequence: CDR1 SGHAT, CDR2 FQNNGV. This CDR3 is CASSREGGTFYEQYF. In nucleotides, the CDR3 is TGTGCCAGCAGCCGCGAGGGAGGGACCTTCTACGAGCAGTACTTC.

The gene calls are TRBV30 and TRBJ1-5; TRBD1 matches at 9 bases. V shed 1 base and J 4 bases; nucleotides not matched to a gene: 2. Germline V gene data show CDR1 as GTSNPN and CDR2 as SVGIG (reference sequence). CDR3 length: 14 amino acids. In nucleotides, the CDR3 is TGTGCCTGGAGTGGAGGACAGGGGAATCAGCCCCAGCATTTT. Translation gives CAWSGGQGNQPQHF.

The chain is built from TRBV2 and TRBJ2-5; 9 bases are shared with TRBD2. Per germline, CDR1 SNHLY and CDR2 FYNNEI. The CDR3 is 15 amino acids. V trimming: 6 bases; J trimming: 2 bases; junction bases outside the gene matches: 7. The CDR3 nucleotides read TGTGCCAGCAGGAAGACTAGCGGCTTACAAGAGACCCAGTACTTC. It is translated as CASRKTSGLQETQYF.

CDR3 nucleotides: TGCAGCGGAGCAGGAACTTTTAACTATGGCTACACCTTC. Its protein is CSGAGTFNYGYTF. The chain couples TRBV29-1 to TRBJ1-2, with D unclear. Germline V gene sequence: CDR1 SQVTM, CDR2 ANQGSEA. Deletions cut 7 bases from V and 1 base from J, with 13 bases between. The length of the CDR3 is 13 residues.

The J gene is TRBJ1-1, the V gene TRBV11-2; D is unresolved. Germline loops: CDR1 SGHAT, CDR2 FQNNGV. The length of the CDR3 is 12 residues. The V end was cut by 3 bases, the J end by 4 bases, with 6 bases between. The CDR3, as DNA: TGTGCCAGCAGCTTTGGAGGCACTGAAGCTTTCTTT. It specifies CASSFGGTEAFF.

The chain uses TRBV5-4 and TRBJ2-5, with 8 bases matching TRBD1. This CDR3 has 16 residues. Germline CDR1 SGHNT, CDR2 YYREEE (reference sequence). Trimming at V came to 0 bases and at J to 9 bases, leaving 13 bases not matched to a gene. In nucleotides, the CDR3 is TGTGCCAGCAGCTTGGAGGGGTGGACAGGGATAGGTCCCCAGTACTTC. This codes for CASSLEGWTGIGPQYF.

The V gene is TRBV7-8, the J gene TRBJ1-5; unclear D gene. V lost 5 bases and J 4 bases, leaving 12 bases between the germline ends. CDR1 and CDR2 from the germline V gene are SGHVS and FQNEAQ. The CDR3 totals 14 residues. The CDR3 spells CASSAGIGNQPQHF. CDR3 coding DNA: TGTGCCAGCAGCGCAGGAATAGGTAATCAGCCCCAGCATTTT.

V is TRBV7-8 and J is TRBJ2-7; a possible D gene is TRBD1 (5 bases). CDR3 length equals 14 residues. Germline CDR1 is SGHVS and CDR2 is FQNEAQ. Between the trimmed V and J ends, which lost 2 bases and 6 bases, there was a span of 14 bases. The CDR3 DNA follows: TGTGCCAGCAGCTTACCCGCAGGGTGGGCCGAGCAGTACTTC. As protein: CASSLPAGWAEQYF.

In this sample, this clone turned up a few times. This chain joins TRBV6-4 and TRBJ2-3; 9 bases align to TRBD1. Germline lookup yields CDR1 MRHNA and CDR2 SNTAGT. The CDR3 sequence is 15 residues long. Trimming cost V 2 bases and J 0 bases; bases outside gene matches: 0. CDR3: CASSDGTGSTDTQYF. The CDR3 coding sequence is TGTGCCAGCAGTGACGGGACAGGGAGCACAGATACGCAGTATTTT.

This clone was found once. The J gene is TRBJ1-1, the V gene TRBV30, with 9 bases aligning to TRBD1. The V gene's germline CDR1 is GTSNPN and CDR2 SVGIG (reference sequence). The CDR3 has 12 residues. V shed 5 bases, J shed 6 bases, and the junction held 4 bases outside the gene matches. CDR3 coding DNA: TGTGCCTGGGGGGGACAGGGACCTGAAGCTTTCTTT. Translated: CAWGGQGPEAFF. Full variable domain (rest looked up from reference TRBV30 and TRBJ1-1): SQTIHQWPATLVQPVGSPLSLECTVEGTSNPNLYWYRQAAGRGLQLLFYSVGIGQISSEVPQNLSASRPQDRQFILSSKKLLLSDSGFYLCAWGGQGPEAFFGQGTRLTVV.

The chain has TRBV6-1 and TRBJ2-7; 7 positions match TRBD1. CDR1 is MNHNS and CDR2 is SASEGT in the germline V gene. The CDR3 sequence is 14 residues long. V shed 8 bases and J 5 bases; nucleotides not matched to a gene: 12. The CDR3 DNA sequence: TGTGCCAGCGGAGGCTGGACAGGAATAAACGAGCAGTACTTC. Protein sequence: CASGGWTGINEQYF.

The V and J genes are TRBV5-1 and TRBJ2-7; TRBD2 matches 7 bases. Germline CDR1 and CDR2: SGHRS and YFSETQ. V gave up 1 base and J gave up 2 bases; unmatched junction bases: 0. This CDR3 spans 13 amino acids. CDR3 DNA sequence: TGCGCCAGCAGCTTGACTAGCGCCTACGAGCAGTACTTC. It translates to CASSLTSAYEQYF.

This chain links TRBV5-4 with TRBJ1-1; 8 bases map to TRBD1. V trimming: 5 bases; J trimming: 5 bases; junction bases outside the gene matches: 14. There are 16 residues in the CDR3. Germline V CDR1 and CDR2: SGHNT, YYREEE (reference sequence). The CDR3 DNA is TGTGCCAGCAGTGTTGGGTCCGGCAGGGGGCGAACTGAAGCTTTCTTT. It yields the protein CASSVGSGRGRTEAFF. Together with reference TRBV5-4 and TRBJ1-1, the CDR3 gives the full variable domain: ETGVTQSPTHLIKTRGQQVTLRCSSQSGHNTVSWYQQALGQGPQFIFQYYREEENGRGNFPPRFSGLQFPNYSSELNVNALELDDSALYLCASSVGSGRGRTEAFFGQGTRLTVV.

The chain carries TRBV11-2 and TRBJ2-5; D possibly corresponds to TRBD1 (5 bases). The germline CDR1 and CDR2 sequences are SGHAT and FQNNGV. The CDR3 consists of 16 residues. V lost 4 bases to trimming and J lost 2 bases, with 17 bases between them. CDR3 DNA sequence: TGTGCCAGCAGCTCGCCTACAGGTCAGCCTCAAGAGACCCAGTACTTC. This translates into CASSSPTGQPQETQYF.

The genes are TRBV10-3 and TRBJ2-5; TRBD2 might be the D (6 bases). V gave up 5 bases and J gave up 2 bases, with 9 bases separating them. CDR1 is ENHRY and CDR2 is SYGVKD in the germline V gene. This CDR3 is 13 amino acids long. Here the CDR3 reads CAISFSGQETQYF. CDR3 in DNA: TGTGCCATCAGTTTTAGCGGACAAGAGACCCAGTACTTC.

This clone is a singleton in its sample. CDR3 sequence (DNA): TGCGCCAGCAGCCAAGGCCTCCGGGGAGAGCAGTTCTTC. Translated, it gives CASSQGLRGEQFF. This rearrangement joins TRBV4-1 to TRBJ2-1; D might be TRBD2 (5 bases). The CDR3 extends over 13 amino acids. Trimming pared 1 base from V and 10 bases from J, leaving 11 bases between. The germline CDR1 and CDR2 sequences are MGHRA and YSYEKL.

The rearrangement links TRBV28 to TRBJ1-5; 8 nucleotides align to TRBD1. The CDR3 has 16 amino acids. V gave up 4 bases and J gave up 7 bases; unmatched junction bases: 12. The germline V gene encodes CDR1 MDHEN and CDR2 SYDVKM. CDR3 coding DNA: TGTGCCAGCAGTTCTGGCCGGACAGGGCGAAAACAGCCCCAGCATTTT. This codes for CASSSGRTGRKQPQHF.

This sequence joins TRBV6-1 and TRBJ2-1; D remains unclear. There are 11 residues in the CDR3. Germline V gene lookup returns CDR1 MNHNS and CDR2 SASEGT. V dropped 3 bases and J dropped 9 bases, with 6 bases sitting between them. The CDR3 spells CASSDLLEQFF. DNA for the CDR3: TGTGCCAGCAGTGACCTTCTTGAGCAGTTCTTC.

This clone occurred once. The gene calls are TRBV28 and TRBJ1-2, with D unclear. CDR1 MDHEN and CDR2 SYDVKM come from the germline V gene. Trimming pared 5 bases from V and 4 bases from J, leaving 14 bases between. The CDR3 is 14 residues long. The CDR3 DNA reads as TGTGCCAGCAGTAGCGACTTAGGCAGCTATGGCTACACCTTC. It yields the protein CASSSDLGSYGYTF.

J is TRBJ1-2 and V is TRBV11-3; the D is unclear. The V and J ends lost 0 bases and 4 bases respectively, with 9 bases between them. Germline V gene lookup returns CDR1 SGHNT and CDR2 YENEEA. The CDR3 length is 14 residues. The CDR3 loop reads CASSLEAGLYGYTF. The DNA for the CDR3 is TGTGCCAGCAGCTTAGAGGCAGGCCTCTATGGCTACACCTTC.

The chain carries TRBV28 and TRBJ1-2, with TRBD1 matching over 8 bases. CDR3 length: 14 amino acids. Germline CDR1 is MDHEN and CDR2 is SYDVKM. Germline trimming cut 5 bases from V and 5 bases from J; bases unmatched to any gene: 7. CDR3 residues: CASSPGGQAYGYTF. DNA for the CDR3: TGTGCCAGCAGTCCGGGGGGACAGGCGTATGGCTACACCTTC.

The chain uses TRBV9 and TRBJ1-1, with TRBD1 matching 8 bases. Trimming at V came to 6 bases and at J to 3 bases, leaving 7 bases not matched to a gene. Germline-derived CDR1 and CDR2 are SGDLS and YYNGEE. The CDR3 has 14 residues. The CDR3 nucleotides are TGTGCCAGCACCCTTTCAGGGGGCGACACTGAAGCTTTCTTT. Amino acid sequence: CASTLSGGDTEAFF.

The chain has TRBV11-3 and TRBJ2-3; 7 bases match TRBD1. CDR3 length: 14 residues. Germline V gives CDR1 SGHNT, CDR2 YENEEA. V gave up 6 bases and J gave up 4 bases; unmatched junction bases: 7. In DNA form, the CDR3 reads TGTGCCAGCAGTTCAGGGGGACCGGCAGATACGCAGTATTTT. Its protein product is CASSSGGPADTQYF.

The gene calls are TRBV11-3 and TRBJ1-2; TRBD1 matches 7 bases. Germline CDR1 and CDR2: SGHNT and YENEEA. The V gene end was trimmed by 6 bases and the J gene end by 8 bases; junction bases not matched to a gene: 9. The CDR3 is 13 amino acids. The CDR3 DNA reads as TGTGCCAGCAGTCGAGGGGGCGCGGGGGGCTACACCTTC. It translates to CASSRGGAGGYTF.

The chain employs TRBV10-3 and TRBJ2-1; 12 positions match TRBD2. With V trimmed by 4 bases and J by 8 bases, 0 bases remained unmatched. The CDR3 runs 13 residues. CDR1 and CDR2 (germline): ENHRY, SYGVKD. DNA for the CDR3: TGTGCCATCAGTGGGACTAGCGGGGATGAGCAGTTCTTC. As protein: CAISGTSGDEQFF.

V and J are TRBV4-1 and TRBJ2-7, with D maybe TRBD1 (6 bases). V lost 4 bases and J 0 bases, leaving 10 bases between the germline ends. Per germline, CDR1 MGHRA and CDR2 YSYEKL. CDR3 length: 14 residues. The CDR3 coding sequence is TGCGCCAGCAGCCGAAGGGACACCTCCTACGAGCAGTACTTC. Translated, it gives CASSRRDTSYEQYF.

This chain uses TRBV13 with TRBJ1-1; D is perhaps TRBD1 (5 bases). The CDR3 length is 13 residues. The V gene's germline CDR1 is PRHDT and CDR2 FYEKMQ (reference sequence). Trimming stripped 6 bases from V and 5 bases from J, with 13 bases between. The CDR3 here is CASSPTGGTEAFF. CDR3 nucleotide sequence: TGTGCCAGCAGTCCAACGGGGGGGACTGAAGCTTTCTTT.

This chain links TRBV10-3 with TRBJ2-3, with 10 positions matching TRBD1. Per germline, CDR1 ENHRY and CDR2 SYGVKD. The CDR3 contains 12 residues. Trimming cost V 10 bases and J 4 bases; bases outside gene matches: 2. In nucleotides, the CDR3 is TGTGCCACTGGACAGGGGGCAGATACGCAGTATTTT. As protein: CATGQGADTQYF.